This T cell receptor (beta chain) was found in a study of T-cell reconstitution after alpha-beta-depleted transplantation in children. Study conclusions and caveats: A year had passed since transplant, and T-cell counts and diversity by then came mostly from newly produced T cells. Some patients' high day-60 TCRbeta diversity was traced to surviving recipient T cells and thymic progenitors. Reportedly, only several hundred clones from non-depleted graft cells drove alpha-beta T-cell counts at about two months.

In this sample, this clonotype turned up many times. What it recognizes is unknown. As it was prepared, the TCRbeta library received unique molecular identifiers. TCRdb called the PCR reads again in MiXCR, with one record for every CDR3 protein. The repertoire holds over 200,000 distinct CDR3 sequences, with roughly a tenth as singletons. Germline lookup yields CDR1 SGHAT and CDR2 FQNNGV. V shed 1 base and J shed 8 bases, with 12 bases lying between them. The CDR3 covers 14 residues. V is TRBV11-2 and J is TRBJ2-1, with D hard to call. The sample consisted of PBMCs, taken before TCRalphabeta/CD19-depleted stem cell transplant. This receptor was taken from a child in the first two years of life with acute myeloid leukemia, due to receive a stem cell transplant. The CDR3, as DNA: TGTGCCAGCAGCTTAGGAGCGCGAGTTGATGAGCAGTTCTTC. Encoded protein: CASSLGARVDEQFF.